The T cell receptor (beta chain) under discussion was sequenced for a study of neurological immune-mediated disorders. Ten or more counts support this clonotype. TCRdb re-called the 5' RACE reads with MiXCR, one entry per CDR3 protein. The sample lists around 60,000 distinct CDR3 sequences; about 3.3% were seen once. The clonotype originates from a woman in her sixties or seventies with multiple sclerosis. The sequenced material came from PBMCs.

The CDR3 DNA is TGTGCCAGCAGCTTACGCGGACTAGCGGGAACAGAGACCCAGTACTTC. This translates into CASSLRGLAGTETQYF. The chain joins TRBV7-2 to TRBJ2-5; TRBD2 matches at 12 bases. This CDR3 has 16 residues. Germline lookup yields CDR1 SGHTA and CDR2 FQGNSA. V shed 2 bases, J shed 4 bases, and the junction held 5 bases outside the gene matches.